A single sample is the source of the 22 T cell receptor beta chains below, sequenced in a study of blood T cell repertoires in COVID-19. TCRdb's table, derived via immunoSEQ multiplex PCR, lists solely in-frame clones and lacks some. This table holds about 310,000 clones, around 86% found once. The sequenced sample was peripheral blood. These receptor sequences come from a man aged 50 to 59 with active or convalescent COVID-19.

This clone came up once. CDR3 in DNA: TGTGCCAGCAGCGTGGGACAGGGCCTCATCGGGGAGCTGTTTTTT. Its translation is CASSVGQGLIGELFF. V is TRBV9 and J is TRBJ2-2; 9 positions match TRBD1. Germline-derived CDR1 and CDR2 are SGDLS and YYNGEE. The CDR3 spans 15 residues. V lost 2 bases and J lost 7; bases outside the gene matches: 6.

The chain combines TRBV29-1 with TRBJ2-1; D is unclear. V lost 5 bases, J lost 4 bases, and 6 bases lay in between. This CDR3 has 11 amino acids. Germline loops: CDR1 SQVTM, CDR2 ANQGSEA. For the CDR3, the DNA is TGCAGCGTTCACTCATACAATGAGCAGTTCTTC. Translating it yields CSVHSYNEQFF.

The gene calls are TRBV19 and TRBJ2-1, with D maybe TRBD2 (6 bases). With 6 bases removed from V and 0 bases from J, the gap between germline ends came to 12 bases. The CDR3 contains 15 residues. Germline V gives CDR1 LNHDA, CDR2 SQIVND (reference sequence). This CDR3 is CASREGSYSYNEQFF. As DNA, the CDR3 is TGTGCCAGTAGGGAGGGGAGCTACTCCTACAATGAGCAGTTCTTC.

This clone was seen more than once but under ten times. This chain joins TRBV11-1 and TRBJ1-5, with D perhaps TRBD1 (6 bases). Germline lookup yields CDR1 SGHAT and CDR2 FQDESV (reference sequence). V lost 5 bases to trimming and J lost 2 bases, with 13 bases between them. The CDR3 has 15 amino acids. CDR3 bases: TGTGCCAGCAGCCCCGCCAGGGGTGGCAATCAGCCCCAGCATTTT. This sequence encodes CASSPARGGNQPQHF.

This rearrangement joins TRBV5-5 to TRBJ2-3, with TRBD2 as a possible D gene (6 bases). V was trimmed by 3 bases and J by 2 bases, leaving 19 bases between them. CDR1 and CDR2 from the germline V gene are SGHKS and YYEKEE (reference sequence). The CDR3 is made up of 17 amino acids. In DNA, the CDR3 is TGTGCCAGCAGCTACCTTCCTGCGGGGCCCCCCACAGATACGCAGTATTTT. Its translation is CASSYLPAGPPTDTQYF.

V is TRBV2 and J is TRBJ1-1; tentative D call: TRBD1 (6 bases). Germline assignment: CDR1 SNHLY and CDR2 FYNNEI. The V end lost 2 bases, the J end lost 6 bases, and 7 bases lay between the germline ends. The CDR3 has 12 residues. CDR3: CASSEQGSEAFF. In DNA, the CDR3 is TGTGCCAGCAGTGAACAGGGGTCTGAAGCTTTCTTT.

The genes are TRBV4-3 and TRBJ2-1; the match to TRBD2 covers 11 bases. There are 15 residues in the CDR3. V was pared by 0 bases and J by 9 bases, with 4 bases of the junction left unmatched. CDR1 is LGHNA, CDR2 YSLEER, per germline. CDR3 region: CASSQEGGTSGEQFF. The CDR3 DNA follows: TGCGCCAGCAGCCAAGAAGGAGGGACTAGCGGTGAGCAGTTCTTC.

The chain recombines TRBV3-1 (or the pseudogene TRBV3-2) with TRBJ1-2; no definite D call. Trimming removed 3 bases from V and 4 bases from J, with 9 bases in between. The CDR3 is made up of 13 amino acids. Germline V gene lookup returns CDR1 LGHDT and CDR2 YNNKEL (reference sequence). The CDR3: CASSQGGSYGYTF. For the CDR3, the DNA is TGTGCCAGCAGCCAGGGAGGTAGCTATGGCTACACCTTC.

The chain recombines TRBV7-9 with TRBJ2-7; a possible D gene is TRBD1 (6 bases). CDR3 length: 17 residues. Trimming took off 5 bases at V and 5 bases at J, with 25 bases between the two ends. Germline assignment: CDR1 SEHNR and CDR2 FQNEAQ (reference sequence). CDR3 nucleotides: TGTGCCAGCAGCACACTCTTCTTCCAACAGGGTTTGGACGAGCAGTACTTC. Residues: CASSTLFFQQGLDEQYF.

CDR3 bases: TGCGCCAGCAGCTTGCCAGGGGGCAGTTCACCCCTCCACTTT. Translated, it gives CASSLPGGSSPLHF. The chain is built from TRBV5-1 and TRBJ1-6; TRBD1 agrees at 8 bases. Unmatched junction bases numbered 3, after V lost 1 base and J lost 9 bases. Looked up from germline, CDR1 is SGHRS and CDR2 is YFSETQ. The CDR3 has 14 residues.

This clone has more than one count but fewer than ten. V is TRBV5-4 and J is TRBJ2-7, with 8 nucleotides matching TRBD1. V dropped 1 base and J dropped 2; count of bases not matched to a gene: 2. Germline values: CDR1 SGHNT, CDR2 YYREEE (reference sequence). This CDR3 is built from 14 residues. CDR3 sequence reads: CASSLRTGTYEQYF. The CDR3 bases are TGTGCCAGCAGCTTGAGGACAGGGACCTACGAGCAGTACTTC.

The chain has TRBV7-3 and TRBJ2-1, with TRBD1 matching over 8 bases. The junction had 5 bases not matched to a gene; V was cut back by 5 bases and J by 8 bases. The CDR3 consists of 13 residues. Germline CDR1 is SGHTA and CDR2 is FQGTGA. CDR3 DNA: TGTGCCAGCAGCCTGACAGGGGCGGATGAGCAGTTCTTC. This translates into CASSLTGADEQFF.

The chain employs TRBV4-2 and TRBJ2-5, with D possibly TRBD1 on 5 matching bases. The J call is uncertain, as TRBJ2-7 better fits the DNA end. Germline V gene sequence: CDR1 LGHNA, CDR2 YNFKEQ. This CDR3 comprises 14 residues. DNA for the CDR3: TGTGCCAGCAGCCAAGATGGGGCCGTCTACGAGCAGTACTTC. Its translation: CASSQDGAVYEQYF.

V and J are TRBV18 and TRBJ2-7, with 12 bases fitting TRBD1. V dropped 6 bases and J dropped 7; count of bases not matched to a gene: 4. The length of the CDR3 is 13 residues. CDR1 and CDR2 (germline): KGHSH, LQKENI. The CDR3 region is CASSGQGAREQYF. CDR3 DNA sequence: TGTGCCAGCTCGGGACAGGGGGCGAGGGAGCAGTACTTC.

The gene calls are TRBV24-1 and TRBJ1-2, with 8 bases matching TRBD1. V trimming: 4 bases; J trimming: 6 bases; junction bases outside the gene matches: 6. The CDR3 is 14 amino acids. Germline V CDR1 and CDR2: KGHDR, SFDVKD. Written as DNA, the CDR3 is TGTGCCACCAGTGAGCGGACAGGGCGAGATGGCTACACCTTC. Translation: CATSERTGRDGYTF.

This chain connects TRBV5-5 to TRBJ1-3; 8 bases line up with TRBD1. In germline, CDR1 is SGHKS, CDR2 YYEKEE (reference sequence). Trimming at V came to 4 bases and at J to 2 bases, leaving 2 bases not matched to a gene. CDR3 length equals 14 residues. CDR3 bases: TGTGCCAGCAGCGGCAGGGGGCCTGGAAACACCATATATTTT. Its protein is CASSGRGPGNTIYF.

CDR3 bases: TGTGCCAGCAGCATACAGGGGTTTAGAGAAAAACTGTTTTTT. Translating gives CASSIQGFREKLFF. V gene TRBV6-5 combines with J gene TRBJ1-4, with 7 bases matching TRBD1. The CDR3 covers 14 residues. Trimming cost V 6 bases and J 8 bases; bases outside gene matches: 9. Germline CDR1 reads MNHEY; CDR2 reads SVGAGI.

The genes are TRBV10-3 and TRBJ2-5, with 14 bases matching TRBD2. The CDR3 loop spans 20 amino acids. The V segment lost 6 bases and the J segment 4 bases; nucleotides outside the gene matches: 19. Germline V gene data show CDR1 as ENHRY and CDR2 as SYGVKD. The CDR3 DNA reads TGTGCCATCAGGCCGGGACTAGCGGGAGAAAGGTCGAGGCGGGGAGAGACCCAGTACTTC. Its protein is CAIRPGLAGERSRRGETQYF.

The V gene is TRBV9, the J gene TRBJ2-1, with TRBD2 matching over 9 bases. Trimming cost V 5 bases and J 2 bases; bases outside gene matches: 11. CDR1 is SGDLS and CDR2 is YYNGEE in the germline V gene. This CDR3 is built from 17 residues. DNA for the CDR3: TGTGCCAGCAGGGCGGTAGGTAGCGGGGGCCCCTACAATGAGCAGTTCTTC. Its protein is CASRAVGSGGPYNEQFF.

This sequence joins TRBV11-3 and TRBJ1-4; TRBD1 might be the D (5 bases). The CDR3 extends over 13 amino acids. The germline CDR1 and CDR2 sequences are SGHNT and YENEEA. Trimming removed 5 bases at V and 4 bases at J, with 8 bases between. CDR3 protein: CASSTGLNEKLFF. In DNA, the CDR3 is TGTGCCAGCAGCACGGGACTTAATGAAAAACTGTTTTTT.

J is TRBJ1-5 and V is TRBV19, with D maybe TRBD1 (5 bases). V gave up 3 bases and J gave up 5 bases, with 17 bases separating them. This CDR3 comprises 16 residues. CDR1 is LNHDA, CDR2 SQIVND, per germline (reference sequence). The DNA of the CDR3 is TGTGCCAGTAGTATTGGTCATGGGGCGCAGTATCAGCCCCAGCATTTT. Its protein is CASSIGHGAQYQPQHF.

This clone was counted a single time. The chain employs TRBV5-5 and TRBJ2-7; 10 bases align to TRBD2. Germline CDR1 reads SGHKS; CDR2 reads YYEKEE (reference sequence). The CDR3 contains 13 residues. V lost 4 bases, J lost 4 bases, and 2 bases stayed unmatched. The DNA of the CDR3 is TGTGCCAGCAGCCTTAGCGGGGGGTACGAGCAGTACTTC. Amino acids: CASSLSGGYEQYF.